This TCR beta chain came from a study of blood T cell repertoires in COVID-19. The wider study: In each case, the material was cDNA or gDNA derived from T cells, B-cell-depleted T cells, or PBMCs.

Original methodology: The assay estimated nucleated cells by amplifying reference gene primers. Libraries were prepared by immunoSEQ multiplex PCR; TCRdb keeps only in-frame clonotypes and omits some of them. V, J and clone size are those of that table, while D and trimming were read from the DNA. The data contain some 130,000 clones, approximately 89% of them seen just once; the ten biggest clones take up approximately 10%. This sequence originates from a woman between 65 and 79 years old with COVID-19, enrolled during active disease. The sequencing input was peripheral blood.

CDR3 nucleotides: TGTGCCAGCAGGCCCCGGGACAGTTACACTGAAGCTTTCTTT. The encoded protein is CASRPRDSYTEAFF. This rearrangement joins TRBV28 to TRBJ1-1, with TRBD1 matching over 7 bases. CDR3 length: 14 amino acids. Germline CDR1 MDHEN, CDR2 SYDVKM. V dropped 6 bases and J dropped 3; count of bases not matched to a gene: 7.